The clone carrying this T cell receptor (beta chain) showed up many times. Its antigen is not known. The time point was: newly diagnosed GD, antithyroid drugs for less than 3 months. RNA extracted from PBMCs served as the sequencing template. As a group, patients came from one endocrinology department in Xi'an, China. Construction of TCR beta libraries relied on iRepertoire HTBI primers and on Arm-PCR targeting CDR3 regions. One entry per CDR3 protein, called by TCRdb with MiXCR from the multiplex PCR reads. The data show roughly 430,000 distinct CDR3 sequences, around 15% seen once. These data come from a study of regulatory T cells in long-lasting Graves disease. Study details: Newly diagnosed Graves' patients had under 3 months of antithyroid drugs. Study-level results: Thyroid tissue went unexamined; only peripheral blood was analyzed.

The CDR3 is made up of 14 amino acids. The germline V gene has CDR1 MNHNS and CDR2 SASEGT. V gave up 5 bases and J gave up 7 bases, with 14 bases separating them. The sample was also linked to a second study, of T cells in Graves' hyperthyroidism and ophthalmopathy. This second study notes: Newly diagnosed patients aged 18 to 65 had hyperthyroidism of under 2 months' duration.

Sample: peripheral blood mononuclear cells (PBMCs), taken at new diagnosis, from a patient treated with antithyroid drugs. This sequence was found in a woman between 25 and 40 years old with Graves disease. The gene calls are TRBV6-1 and TRBJ1-4; D is unresolved. CDR3 DNA: TGTGCCAGCAGTCCTGACATGTTGGGTGAAAAACTGTTTTTT. This codes for CASSPDMLGEKLFF.